The TCR beta chain described here comes from a study of shared clonotypes between healthy human individuals. Everyone who donated was a Caucasian adult who lived in Nashville, Tennessee. With respect to this clone: What it recognizes is unknown.

The CDR3 has 15 amino acids. CDR1 is SEHNR, CDR2 FQNEAQ, per germline (reference sequence). The V gene lost 11 bases and the J gene lost 4 bases, with 21 bases spanning the gap. General study results and limits: The authors sampled blood alone, and tissue repertoires likely differ. A small donor pool kept down the genetic and exposure-history diversity that was represented.

Unsorted PBMC contributed approximately 270 ng DNA, about 30,000 T cell genomes, to each replicate PCR. Method: immunoSEQ multiplex PCR; TCRdb's copy keeps in-frame clones and lacks some. Found here are about 600,000 clones, around 77% of them singletons; the top ten hold 12%. Sequences were obtained from PBMCs. This chain links TRBV7-9 with TRBJ2-1; either TRBD1 or TRBD2 may supply D (5 bases each). The sequence was obtained from a woman aged 40 to 50 in good health. Some clones in this sample may be carry-over from other donors' samples. The CDR3 reads CASQAGRGPYNEQFF. CDR3 nucleotides: TGTGCCTCTCAGGCGGGTAGGGGTCCTTACAATGAGCAGTTCTTC.